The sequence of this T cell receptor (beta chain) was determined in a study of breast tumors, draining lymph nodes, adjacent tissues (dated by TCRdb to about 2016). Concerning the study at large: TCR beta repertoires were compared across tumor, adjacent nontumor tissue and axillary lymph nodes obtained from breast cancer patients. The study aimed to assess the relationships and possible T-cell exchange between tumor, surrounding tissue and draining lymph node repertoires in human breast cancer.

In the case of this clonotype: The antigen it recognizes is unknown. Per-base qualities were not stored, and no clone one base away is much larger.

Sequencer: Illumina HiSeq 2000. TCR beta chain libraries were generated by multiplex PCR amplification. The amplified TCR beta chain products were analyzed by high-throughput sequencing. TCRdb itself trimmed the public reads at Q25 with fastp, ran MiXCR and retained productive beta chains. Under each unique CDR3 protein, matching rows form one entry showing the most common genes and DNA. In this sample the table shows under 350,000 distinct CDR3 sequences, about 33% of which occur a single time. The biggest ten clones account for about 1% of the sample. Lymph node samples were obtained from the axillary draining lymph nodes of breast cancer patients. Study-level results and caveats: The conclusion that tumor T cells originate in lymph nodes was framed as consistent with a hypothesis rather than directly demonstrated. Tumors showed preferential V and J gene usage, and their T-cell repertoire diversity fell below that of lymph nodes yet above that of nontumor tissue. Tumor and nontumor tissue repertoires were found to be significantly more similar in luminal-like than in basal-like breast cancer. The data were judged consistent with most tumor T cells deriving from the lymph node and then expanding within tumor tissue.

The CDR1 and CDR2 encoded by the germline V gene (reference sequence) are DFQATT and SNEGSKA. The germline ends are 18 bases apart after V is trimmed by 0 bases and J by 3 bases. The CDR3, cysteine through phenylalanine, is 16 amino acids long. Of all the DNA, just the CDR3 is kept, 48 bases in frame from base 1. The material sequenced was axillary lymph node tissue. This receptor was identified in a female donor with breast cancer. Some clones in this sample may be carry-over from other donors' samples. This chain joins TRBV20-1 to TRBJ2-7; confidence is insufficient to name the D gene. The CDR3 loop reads CSARDNEGPLDYEQYF. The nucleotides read TGCAGTGCTAGAGACAATGAAGGACCCTTGGACTACGAGCAGTACTTC.